This TCR beta chain was sequenced during a study of blood T cell repertoires in COVID-19. For the study at large: The United States, Italy and Spain supplied acute and convalescent COVID-19 samples. The analysed material was cDNA or gDNA that came from T cells, B-cell-depleted T cells, or PBMCs.

This clone was seen just once. The CDR3 is made up of 16 amino acids. Germline V CDR1 and CDR2: LGHDT, YNNKEL (reference sequence). V was shortened by 0 bases and J by 4 bases, with 13 bases between the two germline ends. The participants were between roughly 18 and 90 years old and came from about two dozen US areas. Participants' reported clinical history set cohort assignment. Sequenced by immunoSEQ multiplex PCR; TCRdb stores in-frame clones only, minus some. The sample lists about 280,000 clones, about 90% occurring once. The clonotype comes from a woman younger than 45 with acute COVID-19. This sequence joins TRBV3-1 (or the pseudogene TRBV3-2) and TRBJ1-3; no reliable D call. Sequencing input: PBMCs or T cells enriched from blood (not recorded which). The CDR3 DNA is TGTGCCAGCAGCCAAGACCCGGGAGGAAGCGGAAACACCATATATTTT. Translated, it gives CASSQDPGGSGNTIYF.